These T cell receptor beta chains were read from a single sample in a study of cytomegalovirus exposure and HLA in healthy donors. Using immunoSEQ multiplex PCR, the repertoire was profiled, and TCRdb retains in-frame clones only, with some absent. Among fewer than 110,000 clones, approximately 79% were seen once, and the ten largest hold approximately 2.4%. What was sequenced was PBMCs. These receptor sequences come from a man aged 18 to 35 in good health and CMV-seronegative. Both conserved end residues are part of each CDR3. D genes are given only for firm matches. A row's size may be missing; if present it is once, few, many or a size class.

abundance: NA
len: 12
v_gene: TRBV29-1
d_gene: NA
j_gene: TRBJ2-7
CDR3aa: CSVGGTTYEQYF
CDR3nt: TGCAGCGTTGGGGGGACAACCTACGAGCAGTACTTC

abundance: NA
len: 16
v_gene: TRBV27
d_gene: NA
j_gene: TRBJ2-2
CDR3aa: CASRENSGSNTGELFF
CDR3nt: TGTGCCAGCAGGGAGAATAGCGGCTCGAACACCGGGGAGCTGTTTTTT

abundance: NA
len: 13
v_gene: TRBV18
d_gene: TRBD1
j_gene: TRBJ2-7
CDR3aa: CASSPELTGGSNF
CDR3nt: TGTGCCAGCTCACCAGAATTAACAGGGGGTTCCAACTTC

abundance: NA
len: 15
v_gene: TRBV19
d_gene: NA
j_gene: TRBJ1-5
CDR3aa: CASSIEEAYGQPQHF
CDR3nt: TGTGCCAGTAGTATAGAGGAGGCGTACGGTCAGCCCCAGCATTTT

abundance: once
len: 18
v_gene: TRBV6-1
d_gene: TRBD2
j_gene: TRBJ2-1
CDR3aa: CASSALTSALISYNEQFF
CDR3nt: TGTGCCAGCAGTGCCCTAACTAGCGCTCTAATCTCCTACAATGAGCAGTTCTTC

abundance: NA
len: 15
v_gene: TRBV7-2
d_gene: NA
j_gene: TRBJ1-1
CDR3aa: CASSRSGPINTEAFF
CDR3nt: TGTGCCAGCAGCCGAAGCGGACCCATAAACACTGAAGCTTTCTTT

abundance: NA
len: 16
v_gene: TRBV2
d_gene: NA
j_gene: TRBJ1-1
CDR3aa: CASGRSRGAANTEAFF
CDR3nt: TGTGCCAGCGGACGCAGCAGGGGAGCGGCGAACACTGAAGCTTTCTTT

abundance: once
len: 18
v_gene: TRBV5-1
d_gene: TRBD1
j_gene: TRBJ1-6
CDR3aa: CASSVPFGTGERSSPLHF
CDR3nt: TGCGCCAGCAGCGTCCCTTTCGGGACAGGGGAAAGATCTTCACCCCTCCACTTT

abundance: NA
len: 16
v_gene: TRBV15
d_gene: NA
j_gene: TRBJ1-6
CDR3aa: CATSRVGQGFNSPLHF
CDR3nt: TGTGCCACCAGCAGAGTTGGTCAGGGGTTTAATTCACCCCTCCACTTT

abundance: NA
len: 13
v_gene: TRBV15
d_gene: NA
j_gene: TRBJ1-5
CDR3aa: CATSRVTGQPQHF
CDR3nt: TGTGCCACCAGCAGAGTTACAGGTCAGCCCCAGCATTTT

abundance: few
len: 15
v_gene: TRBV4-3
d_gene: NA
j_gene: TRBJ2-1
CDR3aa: CASSQGGRNYNEQFF
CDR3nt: TGCGCCAGCAGCCAAGGGGGGCGAAACTACAATGAGCAGTTCTTC

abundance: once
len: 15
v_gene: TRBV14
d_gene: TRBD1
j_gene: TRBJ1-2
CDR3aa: CASSHLGQLNYGYTF
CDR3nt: TGTGCCAGCAGCCACCTGGGACAGCTCAACTATGGCTACACCTTC

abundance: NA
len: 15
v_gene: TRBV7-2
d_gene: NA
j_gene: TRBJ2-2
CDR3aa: CASSPPTGPTGELFF
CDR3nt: TGTGCCAGCAGCCCCCCCACAGGACCCACCGGGGAGCTGTTTTTT

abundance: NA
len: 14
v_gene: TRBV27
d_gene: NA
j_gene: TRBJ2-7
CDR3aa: CASTGSGVLRVQYF
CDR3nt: TGTGCCAGCACCGGCTCGGGAGTTCTACGAGTGCAGTACTTC

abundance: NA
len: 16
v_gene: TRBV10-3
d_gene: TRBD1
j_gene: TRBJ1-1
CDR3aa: CAIRQDRGVTNTEAFF
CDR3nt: TGTGCCATCAGGCAGGACAGGGGAGTGACGAACACTGAAGCTTTCTTT

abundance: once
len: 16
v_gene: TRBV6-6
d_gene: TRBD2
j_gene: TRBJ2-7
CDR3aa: CASSYLTSGGTYEQYF
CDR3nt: TGTGCCAGCAGTTACCTGACTAGCGGGGGGACCTACGAGCAGTACTTC

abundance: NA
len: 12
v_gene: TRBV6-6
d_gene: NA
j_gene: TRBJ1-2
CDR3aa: CASSPGVLDYTF
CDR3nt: TGTGCCAGCAGCCCGGGGGTGTTGGACTACACCTTC

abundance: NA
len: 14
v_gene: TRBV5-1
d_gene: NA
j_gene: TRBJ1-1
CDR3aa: CASSLGQMNTEAFF
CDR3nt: TGCGCCAGCAGCTTGGGACAGATGAACACTGAAGCTTTCTTT

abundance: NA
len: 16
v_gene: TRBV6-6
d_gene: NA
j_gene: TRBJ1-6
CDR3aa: CASTREGSSYNSPLHF
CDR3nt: TGTGCCAGCACCCGCGAGGGTAGCTCCTATAATTCACCCCTCCACTTT

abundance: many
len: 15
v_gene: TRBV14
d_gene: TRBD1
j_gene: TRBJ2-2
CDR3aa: CASSQAGGGTGELFF
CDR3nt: TGTGCCAGCAGCCAAGCAGGGGGCGGAACCGGGGAGCTGTTTTTT

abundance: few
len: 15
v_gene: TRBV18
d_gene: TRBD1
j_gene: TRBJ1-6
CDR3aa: CASSRDRVGNSPLHF
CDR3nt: TGTGCCAGCTCACGGGACAGGGTTGGGAATTCACCCCTCCACTTT

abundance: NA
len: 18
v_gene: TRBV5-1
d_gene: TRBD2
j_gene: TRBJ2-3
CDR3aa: CASSLGGASGGRTDTQYF
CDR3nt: TGCGCCAGCAGCCTGGGTGGGGCTAGCGGGGGGCGCACAGATACGCAGTATTTT

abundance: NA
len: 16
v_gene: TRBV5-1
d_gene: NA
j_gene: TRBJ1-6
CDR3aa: CASSLNGLSYNSPLHF
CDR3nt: TGCGCCAGCAGCTTGAATGGACTCTCCTATAATTCACCCCTCCACTTT

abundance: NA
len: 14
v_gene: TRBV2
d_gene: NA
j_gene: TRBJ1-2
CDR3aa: CASSVIQGKGGYTF
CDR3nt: TGTGCCAGCAGTGTCATCCAGGGGAAGGGTGGCTACACCTTC

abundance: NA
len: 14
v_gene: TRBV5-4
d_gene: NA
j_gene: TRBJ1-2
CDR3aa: CASSLGGAGSGYTF
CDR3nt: TGTGCCAGCAGCTTGGGCGGGGCAGGGAGTGGCTACACCTTC

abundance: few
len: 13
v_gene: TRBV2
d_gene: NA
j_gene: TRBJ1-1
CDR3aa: CASRGLGKAEAFF
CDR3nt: TGTGCCAGCAGAGGCCTCGGGAAGGCTGAAGCTTTCTTT

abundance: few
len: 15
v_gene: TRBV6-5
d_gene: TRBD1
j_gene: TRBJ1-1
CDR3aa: CASSRTGGWYTEAFF
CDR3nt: TGTGCCAGCAGTCGAACAGGGGGTTGGTACACTGAAGCTTTCTTT

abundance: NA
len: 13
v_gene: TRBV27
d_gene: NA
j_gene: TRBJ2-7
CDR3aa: CASRGQSTYEQYF
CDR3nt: TGTGCCAGCCGAGGGCAAAGTACCTACGAGCAGTACTTC

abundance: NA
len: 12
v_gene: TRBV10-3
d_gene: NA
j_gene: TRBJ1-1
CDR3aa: CATLTDSFEAFF
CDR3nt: TGTGCCACCTTGACAGATTCCTTTGAAGCTTTCTTT

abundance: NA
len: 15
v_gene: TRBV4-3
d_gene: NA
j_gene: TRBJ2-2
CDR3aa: CASSERVGEPGELFF
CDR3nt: TGCGCCAGCAGCGAGCGGGTAGGGGAGCCCGGGGAGCTGTTTTTT

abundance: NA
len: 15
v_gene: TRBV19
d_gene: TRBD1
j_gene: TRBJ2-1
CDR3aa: CASSQDRVSYNEQFF
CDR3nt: TGTGCCAGTAGTCAGGACAGGGTCTCCTACAATGAGCAGTTCTTC

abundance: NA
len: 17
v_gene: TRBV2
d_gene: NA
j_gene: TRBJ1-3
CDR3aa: CASSEALYRVVGNTIYF
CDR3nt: TGTGCCAGCAGTGAAGCGTTATACAGGGTGGTAGGAAACACCATATATTTT

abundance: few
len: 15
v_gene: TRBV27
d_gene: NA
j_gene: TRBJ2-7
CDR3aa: CASSFGTGGSYEQYF
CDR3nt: TGTGCCAGCAGTTTTGGGACTGGGGGCTCCTACGAGCAGTACTTC

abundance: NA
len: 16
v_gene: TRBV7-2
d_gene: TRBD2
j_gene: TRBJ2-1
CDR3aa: CASRGALAGRRNEQFF
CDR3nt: TGTGCCAGCAGAGGGGCCCTAGCGGGGAGGCGGAATGAGCAGTTCTTC

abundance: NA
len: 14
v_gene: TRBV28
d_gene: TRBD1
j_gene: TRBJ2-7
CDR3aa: CASSSSGQGYEQYF
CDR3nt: TGTGCCAGCAGTTCGTCGGGACAGGGCTACGAGCAGTACTTC

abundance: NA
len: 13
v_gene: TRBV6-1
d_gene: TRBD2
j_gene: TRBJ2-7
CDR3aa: CASLAGGIHEQYF
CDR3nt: TGTGCCAGTCTAGCGGGGGGGATCCACGAGCAGTACTTC

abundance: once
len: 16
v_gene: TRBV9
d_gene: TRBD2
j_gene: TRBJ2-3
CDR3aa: CASSDRLAVSTDTQYF
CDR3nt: TGTGCCAGCAGCGACAGACTAGCGGTTAGCACAGATACGCAGTATTTT

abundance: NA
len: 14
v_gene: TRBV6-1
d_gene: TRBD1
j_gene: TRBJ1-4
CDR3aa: CASSEQTGNEKLFF
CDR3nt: TGTGCCAGCAGTGAACAGACAGGGAATGAAAAACTGTTTTTT

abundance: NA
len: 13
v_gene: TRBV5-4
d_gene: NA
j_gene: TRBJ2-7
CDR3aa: CASSFVNSLEQYF
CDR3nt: TGTGCCAGCAGCTTCGTTAACAGCCTCGAGCAGTACTTC

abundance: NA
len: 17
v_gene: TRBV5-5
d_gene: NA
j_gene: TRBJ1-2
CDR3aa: CASSTGTGTSRHYGYTF
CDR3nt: TGTGCCAGCAGCACCGGAACCGGGACTTCAAGGCACTATGGCTACACCTTC

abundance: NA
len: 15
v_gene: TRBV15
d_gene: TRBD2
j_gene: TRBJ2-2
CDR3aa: CATSARTRNTGELFF
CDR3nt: TGTGCCACCAGTGCTAGGACTAGAAACACCGGGGAGCTGTTTTTT

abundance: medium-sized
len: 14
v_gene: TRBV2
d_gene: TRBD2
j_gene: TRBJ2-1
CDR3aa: CASSEGGGDNEQFF
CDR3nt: TGTGCCAGCAGTGAAGGCGGGGGGGACAATGAGCAGTTCTTC

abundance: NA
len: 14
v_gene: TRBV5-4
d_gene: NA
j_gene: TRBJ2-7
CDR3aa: CASSLAGSSYEQYF
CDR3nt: TGTGCCAGCAGCTTGGCGGGAAGCTCCTACGAGCAGTACTTC

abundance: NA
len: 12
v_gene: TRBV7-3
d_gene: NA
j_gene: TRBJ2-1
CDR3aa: CASSPQGVEQFF
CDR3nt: TGTGCCAGCAGCCCTCAGGGTGTTGAGCAGTTCTTC

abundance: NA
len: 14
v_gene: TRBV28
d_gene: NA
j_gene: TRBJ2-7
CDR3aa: CASSQHVRFYEQYF
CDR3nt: TGTGCCAGCAGTCAACACGTCAGGTTCTACGAGCAGTACTTC

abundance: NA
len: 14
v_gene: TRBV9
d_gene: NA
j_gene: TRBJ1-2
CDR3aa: CASSVGLGEGGYTF
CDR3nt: TGTGCCAGCAGCGTAGGGCTCGGAGAGGGTGGCTACACCTTC

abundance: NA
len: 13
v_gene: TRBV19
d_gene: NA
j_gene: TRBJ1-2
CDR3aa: CASTQTPGYGYTF
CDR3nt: TGTGCCAGCACACAGACCCCCGGCTATGGCTACACCTTC

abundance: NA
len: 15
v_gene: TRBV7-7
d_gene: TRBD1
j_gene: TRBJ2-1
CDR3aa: CASSPGQVLHNEQFF
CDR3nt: TGTGCTAGCAGCCCCGGACAGGTCCTTCACAATGAGCAGTTCTTC

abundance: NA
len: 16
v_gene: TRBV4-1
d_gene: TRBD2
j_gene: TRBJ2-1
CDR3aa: CASSQDLAGYYNEQFF
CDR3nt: TGCGCCAGCAGCCAAGATCTAGCGGGGTACTACAATGAGCAGTTCTTC

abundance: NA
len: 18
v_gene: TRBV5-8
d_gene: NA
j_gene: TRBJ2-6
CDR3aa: CASSLGSLPTSGANVLTF
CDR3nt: TGTGCCAGCAGCTTGGGTAGCCTTCCGACCTCTGGGGCCAACGTCCTGACTTTC

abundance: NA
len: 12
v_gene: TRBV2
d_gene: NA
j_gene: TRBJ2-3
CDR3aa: CASSSRQGTQYF
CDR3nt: TGTGCCAGCAGTTCCCGGCAGGGCACGCAGTATTTT

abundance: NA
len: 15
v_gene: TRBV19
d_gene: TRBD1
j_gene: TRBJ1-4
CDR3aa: CASKATGETNEKLFF
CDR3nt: TGTGCCAGTAAGGCGACAGGGGAGACTAATGAAAAACTGTTTTTT

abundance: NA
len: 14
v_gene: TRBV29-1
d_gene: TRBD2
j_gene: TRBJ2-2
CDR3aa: CSVLAGANTGELFF
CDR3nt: TGCAGCGTACTAGCGGGGGCGAACACCGGGGAGCTGTTTTTT

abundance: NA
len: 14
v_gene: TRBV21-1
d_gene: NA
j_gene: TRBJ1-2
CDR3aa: CASSKGTGDYGYTF
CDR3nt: TGTGCCAGCAGCAAAGGTACAGGGGACTATGGCTACACCTTC

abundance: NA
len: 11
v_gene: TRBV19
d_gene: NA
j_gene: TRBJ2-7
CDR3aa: CASSPGFEQYF
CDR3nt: TGTGCCAGTAGCCCAGGGTTCGAGCAGTACTTC

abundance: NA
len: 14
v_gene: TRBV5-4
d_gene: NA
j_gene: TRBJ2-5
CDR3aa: CASSSLDSTETQYF
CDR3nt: TGTGCCAGCAGCTCGCTGGACTCCACGGAGACCCAGTACTTC